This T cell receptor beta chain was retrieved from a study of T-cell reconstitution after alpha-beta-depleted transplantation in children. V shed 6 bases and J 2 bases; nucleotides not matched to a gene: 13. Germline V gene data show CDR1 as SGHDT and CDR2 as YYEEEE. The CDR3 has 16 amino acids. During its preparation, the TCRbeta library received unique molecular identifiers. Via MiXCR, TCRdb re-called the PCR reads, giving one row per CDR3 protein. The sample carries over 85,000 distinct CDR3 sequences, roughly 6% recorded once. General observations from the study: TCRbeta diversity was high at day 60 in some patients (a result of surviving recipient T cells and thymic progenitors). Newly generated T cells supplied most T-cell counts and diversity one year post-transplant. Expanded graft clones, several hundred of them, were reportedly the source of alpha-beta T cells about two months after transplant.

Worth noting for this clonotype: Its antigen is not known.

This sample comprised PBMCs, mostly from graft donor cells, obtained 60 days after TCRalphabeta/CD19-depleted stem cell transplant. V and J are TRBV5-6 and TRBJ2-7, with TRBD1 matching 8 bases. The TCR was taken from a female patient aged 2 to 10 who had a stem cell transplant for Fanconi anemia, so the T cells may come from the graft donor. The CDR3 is CASTHFPGTGTYEQYF. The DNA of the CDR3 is TGTGCCAGCACCCATTTCCCCGGGACAGGAACCTACGAGCAGTACTTC.